This TCR beta chain was identified in a study of CD8 T cells in Susac syndrome. cDNA came from approximately 0.5 to 1 ug RNA primed by random hexamers. TCR beta CDR3 was amplified by immunoSEQ covering 54 Vbeta and 13 Jbeta. TCRdb reprocessed the immunoSEQ multiplex PCR reads with MiXCR, giving one entry per CDR3 protein. This table holds around 300,000 distinct CDR3 sequences, 65% to 90% found once. Trimming took 6 bases from V and 3 from J; bases not matched to a gene: 13. The CDR3 is 16 residues long. Per the germline V gene, CDR1 is SEHNR and CDR2 is FQNEAQ (reference sequence). The chain has TRBV7-9 and TRBJ1-1; 7 nucleotides line up with TRBD1. The sequenced material came from CD8+ T cells from PBMCs. The TCR was taken from a human donor with multiple sclerosis. The CDR3 nucleotides are TGTGCCAGCAGTCCCGGCCTCAGGGGGTCAGACACTGAAGCTTTCTTT. This encodes CASSPGLRGSDTEAFF.